The rows below give T cell receptor beta chains drawn from one sample of a study of patients and donors after allogeneic stem cell transplantation. TCRdb re-analysed the RT-PCR reads in MiXCR, keeping a single row per CDR3 protein. The profile covers about a million distinct CDR3 sequences, with more than 15% appearing a single time and 5.5% to 6.5% taken by the ten largest. Sequenced sample: blood, either unsorted or a sorted T cell fraction (not recorded which). The receptors were gathered from a human donor who was either an allogeneic HSCT recipient or a stem cell or donor lymphocyte infusion donor (not recorded which). It is not recorded whose cells these are; they may come from a transplant donor. The CDR3 runs from the conserved cysteine through the conserved F or W. A D gene is named only where the DNA matches it firmly. Some rows have no size entry. The others give once, few or many, or a class for an expanded clone.

DNA: TGTGCCAGCAGTTTGATGAGCGGCCTGCAAGAGACCCAGTACTTC
CDR3: CASSLMSGLQETQYF
size: few
V: TRBV12-3/TRBV12-4
J: TRBJ2-5
D: .

DNA: TGTGCCAGCAGCTTCCGTTATAGGACCGCCAGAAACTACGAGCAGTACTTC
CDR3: CASSFRYRTARNYEQYF
size: .
V: TRBV11-3
J: TRBJ2-7
D: .

DNA: TGCAGTGCTAGAACGACAGGGGGAGATTATGGCTACACCTTC
CDR3: CSARTTGGDYGYTF
size: many
V: TRBV20-1
J: TRBJ1-2
D: TRBD1

DNA: TGTGCCAGCAGTAACGGCCATTCACCCCTCCACTTT
CDR3: CASSNGHSPLHF
size: .
V: TRBV6-2/TRBV6-3
J: TRBJ1-6
D: .

DNA: TGTGCCAGCAGCCCCAGATGGAGGGCGAGTGCAGATACGCAGTATTTT
CDR3: CASSPRWRASADTQYF
size: few
V: TRBV7-9
J: TRBJ2-3
D: .

DNA: TGCAGCGTTTTAAACTACAATGAGCAGTTCTTC
CDR3: CSVLNYNEQFF
size: .
V: TRBV29-1
J: TRBJ2-1
D: .

DNA: TGTGCCAGCAGCCAAACTGCTGGGGTAGCGGGGTATTACGAGCAGTACTTC
CDR3: CASSQTAGVAGYYEQYF
size: few
V: TRBV3-1
J: TRBJ2-7
D: TRBD2

DNA: TGTGCCAGCAGTCTCGCCCACAGGGAGCAGTACTTC
CDR3: CASSLAHREQYF
size: many
V: TRBV12-3/TRBV12-4
J: TRBJ2-7
D: .

DNA: TGTGCCACGATTAGCGGGAGCATTACCGGGGAGCTGTTTTTT
CDR3: CATISGSITGELFF
size: .
V: TRBV28
J: TRBJ2-2
D: TRBD2

DNA: TGTGCCAGCAGTTACTCGATCTCGGGGAAGGTGGACGGGGAGCTGTTTTTT
CDR3: CASSYSISGKVDGELFF
size: .
V: TRBV6-5
J: TRBJ2-2
D: .

DNA: TGCAGTGCTAGAGATTGGGTGCGTGGGGGAGTAACCAATGAGCAGTTCTTC
CDR3: CSARDWVRGGVTNEQFF
size: few
V: TRBV20-1
J: TRBJ2-1
D: .

DNA: TGTGCCAGCAGTTACCTGGGACAGGGAAGTGAAAAACTGTTTTTT
CDR3: CASSYLGQGSEKLFF
size: few
V: TRBV6-5
J: TRBJ1-4
D: TRBD1

DNA: TGTGCCAGCAGCTTCGACAGGGCGCACATTCAGTACTTC
CDR3: CASSFDRAHIQYF
size: .
V: TRBV7-3
J: TRBJ2-4
D: TRBD1

DNA: TGTGCCAGCAGCCAAGATCAGGGCATGAACACTGAAGCTTTCTTT
CDR3: CASSQDQGMNTEAFF
size: few
V: TRBV3-1
J: TRBJ1-1
D: .

DNA: TGTGCCAGCAGTGGGCTTAGCGGGTCCGAGCAGTACTTC
CDR3: CASSGLSGSEQYF
size: .
V: TRBV6-1
J: TRBJ2-7
D: TRBD2

DNA: TGTGCCAGCAGCTTAACAAGAGACAAGGTGCCGTTCTTC
CDR3: CASSLTRDKVPFF
size: .
V: TRBV7-2
J: TRBJ2-1
D: .

DNA: TGCGGTAGTTCAGGTATCTCTGGAAACACCATATATTTT
CDR3: CGSSGISGNTIYF
size: .
V: TRBV20-1
J: TRBJ1-3
D: .

DNA: TGCAGTGCTAGGCCGGGACAGAGAGACTATGGCTACACCTTC
CDR3: CSARPGQRDYGYTF
size: .
V: TRBV20-1
J: TRBJ1-2
D: TRBD1

DNA: TGCAGTGCTCTCCAAGTACAGGGTAAGAGTCAGCCCCAGCATTTT
CDR3: CSALQVQGKSQPQHF
size: .
V: TRBV20-1
J: TRBJ1-5
D: .

DNA: TGCAGTGCTATAAGGAGCACCGGGGAGCTGTTTTTT
CDR3: CSAIRSTGELFF
size: few
V: TRBV20-1
J: TRBJ2-2
D: .

DNA: TGTGCCAGCAGTACCCCAGAATCCAGTGGCTACACCTTC
CDR3: CASSTPESSGYTF
size: .
V: TRBV12-3/TRBV12-4
J: TRBJ1-2
D: .

DNA: TGTGCCAGCAGCGGGACTAGCGGGGGTTACGAGCAGTACTTC
CDR3: CASSGTSGGYEQYF
size: many
V: TRBV9
J: TRBJ2-7
D: TRBD2

DNA: TGTGCCAGCACTTTAGGGACATCCCTTGGGAGGAGCAATCAGCCCCAGCATTTT
CDR3: CASTLGTSLGRSNQPQHF
size: .
V: TRBV12-3/TRBV12-4
J: TRBJ1-5
D: .

DNA: TGCAGTGCTCCTCGGACGTCGAGCTCCTACAATGAGCAGTTCTTC
CDR3: CSAPRTSSSYNEQFF
size: few
V: TRBV20-1
J: TRBJ2-1
D: .

DNA: TGCGCCAGCAGCTTGGGGGGGGCACAAAATGAGCAGTTCTTC
CDR3: CASSLGGAQNEQFF
size: many
V: TRBV5-1
J: TRBJ2-1
D: .

DNA: TGTGCCAGCACCTACAGTCAGGTGGGGAATGAGCAGTTCTTC
CDR3: CASTYSQVGNEQFF
size: .
V: TRBV6-1
J: TRBJ2-1
D: .

DNA: TGTGCCAGCAGCTTAGCGCCGGCGGGGGGTAACACCGGGGAGCTGTTTTTT
CDR3: CASSLAPAGGNTGELFF
size: few
V: TRBV7-8
J: TRBJ2-2
D: TRBD2